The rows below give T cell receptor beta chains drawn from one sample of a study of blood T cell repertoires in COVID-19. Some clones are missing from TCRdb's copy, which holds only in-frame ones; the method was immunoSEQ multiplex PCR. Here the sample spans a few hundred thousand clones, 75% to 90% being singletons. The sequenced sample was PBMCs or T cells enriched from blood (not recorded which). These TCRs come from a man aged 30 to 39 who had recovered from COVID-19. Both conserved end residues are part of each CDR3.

cdr3_aa: CASSSDRGASYEQYF
v_call: TRBV6-2/TRBV6-3

cdr3_aa: CASSEEEWTSRLGVQFF
v_call: TRBV10-2

cdr3_aa: CASRKNLGVGETQYF
v_call: TRBV27

cdr3_aa: CASSSFFLTNEKLFF
v_call: TRBV28

cdr3_aa: CASSLSASGSSNEQYF
v_call: TRBV27

cdr3_aa: CASSVAGLAGGRGTGELFF
v_call: TRBV9

cdr3_aa: CASRWTVQNTEAFF
v_call: TRBV6-5

cdr3_aa: CASSQDRTGGEKLFF
v_call: TRBV3-1/TRBV3-2

cdr3_aa: CATSRGGGTGELFF
v_call: TRBV7-3

cdr3_aa: CASSFLAGGSDYGYTF
v_call: TRBV28

cdr3_aa: CASSGAGQADQPQHF
v_call: TRBV7-9

cdr3_aa: CASSLKRGTYNEQFF
v_call: TRBV27

cdr3_aa: CASLGLAGGGYEQYF
v_call: TRBV7-9

cdr3_aa: CASSRGDSYEQYF
v_call: TRBV7-3

cdr3_aa: CASSSYSASEQYF
v_call: TRBV7-8

cdr3_aa: CASRRNPSSYNEQFF
v_call: TRBV2

cdr3_aa: CASSIRSGRYNEQFF
v_call: TRBV19

cdr3_aa: CASSRAGDGETQYF
v_call: TRBV5-1

cdr3_aa: CASSPGQQSLDEQYF
v_call: TRBV18

cdr3_aa: CASSQTGDITYEQYF
v_call: TRBV3-1/TRBV3-2

cdr3_aa: CASTGPNPGNTIYF
v_call: TRBV5-4

cdr3_aa: CASSSGTSGRNEQFF
v_call: TRBV7-9

cdr3_aa: CASSWGLADPAGMFF
v_call: TRBV27

cdr3_aa: CASSLATGGKNIQYF
v_call: TRBV5-1

cdr3_aa: CASSLTTGYSGANVLTF
v_call: TRBV5-1

cdr3_aa: CASSLVGLAAETQYF
v_call: TRBV7-9

cdr3_aa: CASSLAYGDTQYF
v_call: TRBV5-5

cdr3_aa: CASSLRGAGYEQYF
v_call: TRBV27

cdr3_aa: CASSQIESGRYEQYF
v_call: TRBV7-9

cdr3_aa: CASSRTGTSGQETQYF
v_call: TRBV9

cdr3_aa: CASSTSGGSNQPQHF
v_call: TRBV28

cdr3_aa: CASSPQGLSNSPLHF
v_call: TRBV27

cdr3_aa: CASSVGIASSYNSPLHF
v_call: TRBV9

cdr3_aa: CATSDFGQGGLYGYTF
v_call: TRBV24-1

cdr3_aa: CASSRTDTQYF
v_call: TRBV19

cdr3_aa: CASSNGGTGTEAFF
v_call: TRBV21-1

cdr3_aa: CAWSNAGTNYEQYF
v_call: TRBV30

cdr3_aa: CASSYIGTGYEQYF
v_call: TRBV6-5

cdr3_aa: CATKEQGAMNTEAFF
v_call: TRBV6-5

cdr3_aa: CASSPPGFDGYTF
v_call: TRBV18

cdr3_aa: CVRSLNAGGGTDTQYF
v_call: TRBV7-5

cdr3_aa: CASSRGQGPYEQYF
v_call: TRBV6-5

cdr3_aa: CASSDGNRNTEAFF
v_call: TRBV5-1

cdr3_aa: CASSQGQDYGYTF
v_call: TRBV2

cdr3_aa: CASSIGTSGTYEQYF
v_call: TRBV7-2

cdr3_aa: CASRGRAGKLFF
v_call: TRBV3-1/TRBV3-2

cdr3_aa: CASTKTRDRDYGYTF
v_call: TRBV19

cdr3_aa: CASRAQIFYGYTF
v_call: TRBV28

cdr3_aa: CASSFSQGVGYTF
v_call: TRBV5-6

cdr3_aa: CASSPEAASSYNEQFF
v_call: TRBV5-1

cdr3_aa: CASSETSVSYEQYF
v_call: TRBV2

cdr3_aa: CASSHWTGEGYTF
v_call: TRBV3-1/TRBV3-2

cdr3_aa: CASSLIPGQAGAFNYGYTF
v_call: TRBV27

cdr3_aa: CASSSGGLGTSVILPGEELFF
v_call: TRBV19

cdr3_aa: CASSPMPGYNEQFF
v_call: TRBV13

cdr3_aa: CASSIGTDGISLTF
v_call: TRBV19